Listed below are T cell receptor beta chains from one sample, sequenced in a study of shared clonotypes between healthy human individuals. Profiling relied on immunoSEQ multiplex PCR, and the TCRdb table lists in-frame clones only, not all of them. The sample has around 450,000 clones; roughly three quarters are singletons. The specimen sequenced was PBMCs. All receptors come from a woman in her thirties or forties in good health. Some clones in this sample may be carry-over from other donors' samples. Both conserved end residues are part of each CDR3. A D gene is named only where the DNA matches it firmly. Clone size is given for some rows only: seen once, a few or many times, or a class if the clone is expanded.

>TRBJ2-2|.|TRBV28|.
TGTGCCAGCAGGGGGGGCGGGAAGGCCGGGGAGCTGTTTTTT
CASRGGGKAGELFF
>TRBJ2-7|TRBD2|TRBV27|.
TGTGCCAGCAGTCCCACAGTAGCGGGAGGTCGATACGAGCAGTACTTC
CASSPTVAGGRYEQYF
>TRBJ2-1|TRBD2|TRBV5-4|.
TGTGCCAGCAGCTTGGGATGGCTAGCGGGAAGGAATGAGCAGTTCTTC
CASSLGWLAGRNEQFF
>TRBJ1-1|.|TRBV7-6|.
TGTGCCAGCAGCCAAATTCTTAGGACAGCGGGGGCTGAAGCTTTCTTT
CASSQILRTAGAEAFF
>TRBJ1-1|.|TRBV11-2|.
TGTGCCAGCAGCTCCTCAGGGCACACTGAAGCTTTCTTT
CASSSSGHTEAFF
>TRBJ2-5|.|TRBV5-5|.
TGTGCCAGCAGCTTGGTTCCTCAAGAGACCCAGTACTTC
CASSLVPQETQYF
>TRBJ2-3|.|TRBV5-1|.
TGCGCCAGCAGCCCGAGGAGCGGAGATACGCAGTATTTT
CASSPRSGDTQYF
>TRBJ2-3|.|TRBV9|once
TGTGCCAGCAGCGTAGGAACCGGGACTGCGAGCACAGATACGCAGTATTTT
CASSVGTGTASTDTQYF
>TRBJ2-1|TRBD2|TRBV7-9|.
TGTGCCAGCAGCCGACGGAATAGCGGGGGCTACTACAATGAGCAGTTCTTC
CASSRRNSGGYYNEQFF
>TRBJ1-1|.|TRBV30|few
TGTGCCTGGAGTAGGCGCGGCTTAGAAGCTTTCTTT
CAWSRRGLEAFF
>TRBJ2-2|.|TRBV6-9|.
TGTGCCAGCAGTTTCCTCAAAGCCACCGGGGAGCTGTTTTTT
CASSFLKATGELFF
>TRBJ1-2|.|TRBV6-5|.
TGTGCCAGCAGTTACCACCGAAGGGAAGGCTACACCTTC
CASSYHRREGYTF
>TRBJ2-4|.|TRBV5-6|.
TGTGCCAGCAGCTTTGTAGACAGCTCCAAAAACATTCAGTACTTC
CASSFVDSSKNIQYF
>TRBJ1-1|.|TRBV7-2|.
TGTGCCAGCAGCTTTGAACAGTCTTGGAACACTGAAGCTTTCTTT
CASSFEQSWNTEAFF
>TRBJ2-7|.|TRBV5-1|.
TGCGCCAGCAGCTTGGCTAGCGTAATTGGCGAGCAGTACTTC
CASSLASVIGEQYF
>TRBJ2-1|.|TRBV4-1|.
TGCGCCAGCAGCCGGAACTGGGGGAATGAGCAGTTCTTC
CASSRNWGNEQFF